The 27 T cell receptor beta chains below were found in one sample sequenced in a study of identical twins. Via MiXCR, TCRdb re-called the 5' RACE reads, giving one row per CDR3 protein. The sample yields roughly 350,000 distinct CDR3 sequences, roughly 9% seen once. The sample was naive T cells sorted from blood. All receptors derive from a woman aged 45 to 65 in good health.

This clonotype was detected a few times. The rearrangement links TRBV5-1 to TRBJ2-7, with 12 positions matching TRBD2. CDR1 is SGHRS and CDR2 is YFSETQ in the germline V gene. V was pared by 4 bases and J by 1 base, with 9 bases of the junction left unmatched. The CDR3 totals 17 residues. The CDR3 bases are TGCGCCAGCAGCCCTAACTCGACTAGCGGGAGTTCCTACGAGCAGTACGTC. Protein: CASSPNSTSGSSYEQYV.

This clonotype was recorded at least ten times. The rearrangement uses TRBV4-1 and TRBJ2-3; D is perhaps TRBD2 (6 bases). Germline V CDR1 and CDR2: MGHRA, YSYEKL. V lost 5 bases, J lost 0 bases, and 15 bases lay in between. The CDR3 covers 16 residues. The CDR3 nucleotides read TGCGCCAGCAGCACTGTGGGGGGTACTAGCACAGATACGCAGTATTTT. This gives the protein CASSTVGGTSTDTQYF.

This clonotype occurred a few times. The chain has TRBV14 and TRBJ2-5; possible D gene TRBD1, 5 bases. The germline CDR1 and CDR2 sequences are SGHDN and FVKESK. This CDR3 region has 14 residues. Between the trimmed V and J ends, which lost 1 base and 2 bases, there was a span of 8 bases. CDR3: CASSQAPGQETQYF. The DNA of the CDR3 is TGTGCCAGCAGCCAAGCCCCAGGGCAAGAGACCCAGTACTTC.

In this sample, this clonotype turned up a few times. The chain employs TRBV6-1 and TRBJ1-1; D uncertain. Trimming stripped 2 bases from V and 1 base from J, with 8 bases between. In germline, CDR1 is MNHNS, CDR2 SASEGT. CDR3 length equals 14 residues. CDR3: CASSENVRNTEAFF. Written as DNA, the CDR3 is TGTGCCAGCAGTGAAAACGTGCGGAACACTGAAGCTTTCTTT.

This clonotype was recorded at least ten times. The J gene is TRBJ2-4, the V gene TRBV7-9, with 11 bases matching TRBD2. Germline V gene lookup returns CDR1 SEHNR and CDR2 FQNEAQ (reference sequence). The CDR3 length is 17 residues. The trim removed 3 bases at V and 0 bases at J, leaving 4 bases unmatched. In DNA form, the CDR3 reads TGTGCCAGCAGCTTTAGCGGGAGGGAGCTAGCCAAAAACATTCAGTACTTC. Encoded protein: CASSFSGRELAKNIQYF.

This clonotype was seen ten or more times. The rearrangement joins TRBV10-3 to TRBJ2-7; TRBD2 might be the D (6 bases). Germline loops: CDR1 ENHRY, CDR2 SYGVKD. V was shortened by 5 bases and J by 3 bases, with 14 bases between the two germline ends. This CDR3 region has 14 residues. CDR3 nucleotides: TGTGCCATCAGTTCCGGGACTGTTCGCTACGAGCAGTACTTC. This translates into CAISSGTVRYEQYF.

This chain joins TRBV7-2 and TRBJ2-1, with 12 bases matching TRBD2. V gave up 8 bases and J gave up 8 bases; unmatched junction bases: 13. Per germline, CDR1 SGHTA and CDR2 FQGNSA. CDR3 size: 16 residues. DNA for the CDR3: TGTGCCAGCTTACCGCCGGGCCTAGCGGGAGGGCATGAGCAGTTCTTC. Amino acids: CASLPPGLAGGHEQFF. Based on the CDR3 plus reference TRBV7-2 and TRBJ2-1, the full variable domain is GAGVSQSPSNKVTEKGKDVELRCDPISGHTALYWYRQSLGQGLEFLIYFQGNSAPDKSGLPSDRFSAERTGGSVSTLTIQRTQQEDSAVYLCASLPPGLAGGHEQFFGPGTRLTVL.

At least ten counts were recorded for this clonotype. The chain has TRBV29-1 and TRBJ1-2; D remains unclear. Trimming removed 7 bases at V and 5 bases at J, with 11 bases between. Germline CDR1 reads SQVTM; CDR2 reads ANQGSEA. This CDR3 is built from 11 residues. As DNA, the CDR3 is TGCAGCGACAACCCGGGGTATGGCTACACCTTC. Its protein is CSDNPGYGYTF.

This chain connects TRBV11-1 to TRBJ2-7; TRBD1 or TRBD2 may be the D gene (6 bases each). CDR1 is SGHAT and CDR2 is FQDESV in the germline V gene (reference sequence). The CDR3 sequence is 14 residues long. V lost 3 bases and J lost 2, with 11 bases in between. This CDR3 reads CASSLSRGPYEQYF. In DNA form, the CDR3 reads TGTGCCAGCAGCTTGTCACGGGGGCCCTACGAGCAGTACTTC.

This rearrangement joins TRBV5-6 to TRBJ2-3; weak D call: TRBD2 (6 bases). The germline gives CDR1 SGHDT, CDR2 YYEEEE. V was clipped by 0 bases and J by 2 bases, with 10 bases between them. The CDR3 runs to 15 residues. CDR3 residues: CASSLGAGLTDTQYF. In nucleotides, the CDR3 is TGTGCCAGCAGCTTGGGGGCGGGGCTCACAGATACGCAGTATTTT.

The chain joins TRBV7-2 to TRBJ1-5; D gene unclear. The CDR3 covers 12 residues. Germline V gene lookup returns CDR1 SGHTA and CDR2 FQGNSA. Trimming shortened V by 6 bases and J by 7 bases, and 10 bases separated the two germline ends. The CDR3 is CASSPMAQPQHF. In DNA form, the CDR3 reads TGTGCCAGCAGTCCCATGGCCCAGCCCCAGCATTTT.

This clonotype was seen only a few times. The rearrangement links TRBV4-1 to TRBJ2-5, with a weak D call TRBD1 (9 bases). V was cut by 4 bases and J by 0 bases, with 15 bases left in between. From germline, CDR1 is MGHRA and CDR2 YSYEKL. The CDR3 runs to 16 residues. CDR3 sequence: CASSPGGTGYQETQYF. In nucleotides, the CDR3 is TGCGCCAGCAGCCCGGGGGGGACAGGGTACCAAGAGACCCAGTACTTC.

This clonotype was found a few times. V usage is TRBV18 and J usage is TRBJ2-7; D is ambiguous. The CDR3 has 12 residues. V was clipped by 1 base and J by 5 bases, with 6 bases between them. CDR1 and CDR2 (germline): KGHSH, LQKENI. CDR3: CASSPRGDEQYV. The CDR3 DNA reads TGTGCCAGCTCACCACGGGGTGACGAGCAGTACGTC.

V is TRBV12-3 or TRBV12-4 and J is TRBJ1-4; D perhaps matches TRBD1 (5 bases). CDR3 length equals 13 residues. Trimming left V 3 bases short and J 10 bases short, with 12 bases between. The CDR3 DNA sequence: TGTGCCAGCAGTTTTGACAGCCCTGGAAAACTGTTTTTT. Translating it yields CASSFDSPGKLFF.

On this clonotype: One end of the junction is discordant with germline, which a read error may explain. The genes are TRBV6-5 and TRBJ2-5; D gene ambiguous. Per germline, CDR1 MNHEY and CDR2 SVGAGI. This CDR3 has 11 amino acids. The CDR3 region is CASSIQGTQYF. The DNA of the CDR3 is TGTGCCAGCAGTATACAAGGGACCCAGTACTTC.

This clonotype was counted many times. The chain uses TRBV12-3 or TRBV12-4 and TRBJ1-5; TRBD1 is a possible D gene (5 bases). Trimming removed 6 bases from V and 0 bases from J, with 12 bases in between. This CDR3 spans 15 amino acids. The CDR3 protein is CASSPGRSSNQPQHF. Written as DNA, the CDR3 is TGTGCCAGCAGCCCGGGGCGGAGTAGCAATCAGCCCCAGCATTTT.

There are a few counts of this clonotype. This rearrangement joins TRBV29-1 to TRBJ2-7; 7 bases are a match to TRBD1. The trim removed 4 bases at V and 2 bases at J, leaving 2 bases unmatched. Germline V lookup: CDR1 SQVTM, CDR2 ANQGSEA. The CDR3 spans 12 residues. This CDR3 is CSVGGQTYEQYF. The CDR3, as DNA: TGCAGCGTTGGGGGACAGACCTACGAGCAGTACTTC.

The chain links TRBV5-1 to TRBJ2-3, with a possible D match to TRBD2 (6 bases). The germline V gene encodes CDR1 SGHRS and CDR2 YFSETQ. This CDR3 has 15 residues. V lost 1 base to trimming and J lost 4 bases, with 13 bases between them. Here the CDR3 DNA reads TGCGCCAGCAGCTTGTCTCGGGGGATAGCAGATACGCAGTATTTT. Translated: CASSLSRGIADTQYF.

This clonotype occurred many times. The chain couples TRBV6-4 to TRBJ2-2; the match to TRBD1 covers 9 bases. The length of the CDR3 is 14 residues. With 6 bases clipped from V and 5 bases from J, the junction kept 4 bases outside the gene matches. Germline-derived CDR1 and CDR2 are MRHNA and SNTAGT. The CDR3 reads CASSRTGETGELFF. The CDR3 coding sequence is TGTGCCAGCAGCAGGACAGGGGAGACCGGGGAGCTGTTTTTT.

This clonotype was found many times. The chain employs TRBV6-4 and TRBJ2-7, with 9 bases matching TRBD2. Germline values: CDR1 MRHNA, CDR2 SNTAGT. The junction had 18 bases not matched to a gene; V was cut back by 8 bases and J by 4 bases. This CDR3 has 17 amino acids. The CDR3 DNA follows: TGTGCCAGCCCAGAAGGTTGGGTCCTAGCGGGAACGTACGAGCAGTACGTC. Its translation is CASPEGWVLAGTYEQYV.

The V and J genes are TRBV5-6 and TRBJ1-5; D unresolved. Trimming stripped 4 bases from V and 4 bases from J, with 18 bases between. The CDR3 loop spans 16 amino acids. Germline CDR1 reads SGHDT; CDR2 reads YYEEEE. CDR3 residues: CASSIGPRVGNQPQHF. The CDR3 nucleotides are TGTGCCAGCAGCATAGGGCCAAGGGTAGGGAATCAGCCCCAGCATTTT.

This rearrangement joins TRBV3-1 to TRBJ2-7; D may be TRBD2 (5 bases). The CDR3 has 13 residues. The germline V gene encodes CDR1 LGHDT and CDR2 YNNKEL (reference sequence). Trimming pared 6 bases from V and 3 bases from J, leaving 12 bases between. CDR3 coding DNA: TGTGCCAGCAGACAGAGAGGGTACTACGAGCAGTACTTC. It specifies CASRQRGYYEQYF.

CDR3 bases: TGTGCCAGCAGTTACTCCCCGGGCCCGAACACCGGGGAGCTGTTTTTT. Translation gives CASSYSPGPNTGELFF. The rearrangement joins TRBV6-5 to TRBJ2-2; D ambiguous. Germline V gene lookup returns CDR1 MNHEY and CDR2 SVGAGI. V gave up 0 bases and J gave up 0 bases, with 8 bases separating them. The CDR3 has 16 residues.

The rearrangement links TRBV12-5 to TRBJ2-1; perhaps TRBD2 as D (6 bases). Germline V CDR1 and CDR2: LGHNT, FRNRAP. This CDR3 comprises 13 residues. The V gene lost 7 bases and the J gene lost 6 bases, with 13 bases spanning the gap. This chain's CDR3 is CASEGSGPNEQFF. The CDR3 region has the DNA TGTGCTAGTGAGGGGAGCGGGCCCAATGAGCAGTTCTTC.

In this sample, this clonotype turned up a few times. The rearrangement uses TRBV6-5 and TRBJ2-7, with D perhaps matching TRBD1 (6 bases). CDR3 length: 12 residues. Trimming removed 6 bases at V and 5 bases at J, with 11 bases between. The germline V gene has CDR1 MNHEY and CDR2 SVGAGI. The CDR3 spells CASRNRVHEQYV. In nucleotides, the CDR3 is TGTGCCAGCAGAAACAGGGTCCACGAGCAGTACGTC.

The chain uses TRBV4-1 and TRBJ2-4, with 14 bases aligning to TRBD2. This CDR3 has 17 amino acids. The V and J ends lost 6 bases and 9 bases, in that order; junction bases with no gene match: 13. Germline assignment: CDR1 MGHRA and CDR2 YSYEKL. CDR3 loop: CASRPGLAGEGTGIQYF. The CDR3 coding sequence is TGCGCCAGCAGGCCGGGACTAGCGGGAGAAGGGACTGGCATTCAGTACTTC.

J is TRBJ2-1 and V is TRBV7-6; D may be TRBD1 (7 bases). The CDR3 is 16 residues long. V gave up 5 bases and J gave up 0 bases, with 14 bases separating them. Germline values: CDR1 SGHVS, CDR2 FNYEAQ. This chain's CDR3 is CASSRTRGASYNEQFF. CDR3 nucleotide sequence: TGTGCCAGCAGCCGAACCAGGGGGGCCTCCTACAATGAGCAGTTCTTC.